The TCR beta chain described here comes from a study of OX40 agonist ivuxolimab in advanced cancers. Profiling relied on immunoSEQ multiplex PCR, and the TCRdb table lists in-frame clones only, not all of them. The data hold approximately 70,000 clones, with just under 95% observed a single time. Germline lookup yields CDR1 SGHRS and CDR2 YFSETQ. Trimming at V came to 0 bases and at J to 1 base, leaving 5 bases not matched to a gene. The CDR3 length is 17 residues. Here the sequenced sample was CD4+ or CD8+ T cells sorted from blood, taken in a trial of the OX40 agonist ivuxolimab. The V and J genes are TRBV5-1 and TRBJ2-5; 11 bases map to TRBD2. This receptor was obtained from an adult with an advanced solid tumor such as melanoma, head and neck, liver or kidney cancer. CDR3 bases: TGCGCCAGCAGCTTGGTTAGCGGGGGGGCCGCCCAAGAGACCCAGTACTTC. Protein: CASSLVSGGAAQETQYF.